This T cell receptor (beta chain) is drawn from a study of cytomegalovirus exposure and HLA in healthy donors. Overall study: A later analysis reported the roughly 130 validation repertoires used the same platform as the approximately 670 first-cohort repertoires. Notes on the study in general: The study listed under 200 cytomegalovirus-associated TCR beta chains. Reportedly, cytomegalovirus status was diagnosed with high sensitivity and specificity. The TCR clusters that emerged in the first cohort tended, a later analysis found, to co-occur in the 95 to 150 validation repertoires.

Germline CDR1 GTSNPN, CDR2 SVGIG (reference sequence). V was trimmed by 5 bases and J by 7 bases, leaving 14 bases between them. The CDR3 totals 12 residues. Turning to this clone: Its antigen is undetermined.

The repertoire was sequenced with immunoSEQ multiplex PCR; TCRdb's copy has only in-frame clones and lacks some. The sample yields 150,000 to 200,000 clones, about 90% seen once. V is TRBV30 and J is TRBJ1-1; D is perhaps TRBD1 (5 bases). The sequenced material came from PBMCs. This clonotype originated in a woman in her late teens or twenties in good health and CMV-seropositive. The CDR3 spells CAWAGEGHEAFF. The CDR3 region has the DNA TGTGCCTGGGCGGGGGAGGGGCATGAAGCTTTCTTT.